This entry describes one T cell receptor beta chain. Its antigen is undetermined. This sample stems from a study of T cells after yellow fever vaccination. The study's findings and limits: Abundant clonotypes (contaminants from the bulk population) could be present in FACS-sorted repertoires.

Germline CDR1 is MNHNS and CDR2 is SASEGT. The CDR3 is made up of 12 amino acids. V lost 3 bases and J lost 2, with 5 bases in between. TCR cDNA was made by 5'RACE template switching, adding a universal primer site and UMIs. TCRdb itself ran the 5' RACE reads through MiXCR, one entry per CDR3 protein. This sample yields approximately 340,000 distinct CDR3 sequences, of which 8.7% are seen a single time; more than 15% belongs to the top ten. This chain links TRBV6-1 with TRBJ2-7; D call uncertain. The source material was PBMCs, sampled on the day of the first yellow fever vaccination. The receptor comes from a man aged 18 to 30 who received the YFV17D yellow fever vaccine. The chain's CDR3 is CASSDGTYEQYF. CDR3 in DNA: TGTGCCAGCAGTGACGGCACCTACGAGCAGTACTTC.